These T cell receptor beta chains were read from a single sample in a study of monozygotic twins with inflammatory bowel disease. After re-calling the 5' RACE reads, TCRdb lists one entry per CDR3 protein, DNA absent. This repertoire includes about 330,000 distinct CDR3 sequences. Sequenced sample: blood. All receptors come from a human donor with ulcerative colitis or Crohn's disease, or a healthy co-twin of an affected twin (not recorded which). Each CDR3 is given with its conserved first and last residue.

V gene	CDR3 length	J gene	CDR3 protein
TRBV20-1	16	TRBJ2-3	CSAGSAGGRFTDTQYF
TRBV6-2/TRBV6-3	15	TRBJ2-2	CASSYSGITSGELFF
TRBV27	14	TRBJ2-3	CASRGWGAANTQYF
TRBV7-8	13	TRBJ2-7	CASSLGTVYEQYF
TRBV7-8	15	TRBJ1-5	CASSFAVNSNQPQHF
TRBV19	15	TRBJ1-4	CASRPASSEVEKLFF
TRBV20-1	14	TRBJ2-2	CSAGENMNTGELFF
TRBV20-1	14	TRBJ2-1	CSASGRGAYNEQFF
TRBV5-1	15	TRBJ2-5	CASSLDGTGQETQYF
TRBV13	14	TRBJ2-2	CASSFQAVTGELFF
TRBV24-1	13	TRBJ2-5	CATSTAPQETQYF
TRBV20-1	13	TRBJ2-7	CSARLAGPYEQYF
TRBV3-1	16	TRBJ1-4	CASSRSGQVRMKRLFF
TRBV28	14	TRBJ2-2	CASSSPGGGGELFF
TRBV6-1	15	TRBJ1-5	CASSERGPGSQPQHF
TRBV5-1	15	TRBJ2-7	CASSQTSGFSYEQYF
TRBV5-1	15	TRBJ2-5	CASSSGQGSQETQYF
TRBV19	14	TRBJ2-2	CASRGDRGTGELFF
TRBV24-1	15	TRBJ1-5	CATSDSERQIQPQHF
TRBV5-1	14	TRBJ1-5	CVSSLDWAKQPQHF
TRBV10-2	14	TRBJ2-7	CASRTLGGSYEQYF
TRBV20-1	15	TRBJ2-5	CSARDGQGNRETQYF